This is a list of T cell receptor beta chains from one sample in a study of cytomegalovirus exposure and HLA in healthy donors. This table comes from immunoSEQ multiplex PCR, and its TCRdb copy is limited to in-frame clones, with some not included. The table has some 65,000 clones, roughly two thirds seen once; the top ten hold around 2.8%. Sequenced sample: PBMCs. The receptors come from a man aged 25-45 years in good health and CMV-seronegative. Each CDR3 is given with its conserved first and last residue. A D gene is named only where the DNA matches it firmly. The size of a clone is reported for some rows only, either as once, few or many, or as a class for expanded clones.

. TRBJ2-5 . TRBV6-6 CASTIGGPQETQYF TGTGCCAGCACCATCGGGGGGCCCCAAGAGACCCAGTACTTC
. TRBJ2-3 few TRBV29-1 CSVDFGELTDTQYF TGCAGCGTTGATTTTGGGGAGCTGACAGATACGCAGTATTTT
. TRBJ2-7 few TRBV5-6 CASSLGTSSYEQYF TGTGCCAGCAGCTTGGGGACAAGCTCCTACGAGCAGTACTTC
TRBD1 TRBJ2-3 . TRBV6-5 CASSYSTGVPDTQYF TGTGCCAGCAGTTACTCGACAGGGGTTCCAGATACGCAGTATTTT
. TRBJ2-5 . TRBV9 CASSPRQALLSQETQYF TGTGCCAGCAGCCCCCGACAGGCCCTACTATCCCAAGAGACCCAGTACTTC
. TRBJ1-5 . TRBV6-4 CASTGSGEGSGQPQHF TGTGCCAGCACCGGAAGTGGGGAGGGATCAGGACAGCCCCAGCATTTT
. TRBJ2-1 . TRBV2 CASRTWNEQFF TGTGCCAGCAGAACTTGGAATGAGCAGTTCTTC
. TRBJ1-2 . TRBV6-4 CASSEANGDYGYTF TGTGCCAGCAGTGAGGCTAACGGGGACTATGGCTACACCTTC
. TRBJ1-1 . TRBV13 CASSLPGSPNTEAFF TGTGCCAGCAGCTTACCCGGGTCGCCGAACACTGAAGCTTTCTTT
. TRBJ1-6 . TRBV7-3 CASSLGTRYSPLHF TGTGCCAGCAGCTTAGGCACCAGGTATTCACCCCTCCACTTT
TRBD1 TRBJ1-2 once TRBV2 CASSEASTGDNYGYTF TGTGCCAGCAGTGAAGCGTCAACAGGGGATAACTATGGCTACACCTTC
TRBD1 TRBJ2-5 . TRBV5-1 CASRWDSQQETQYF TGCGCCAGCAGATGGGACAGCCAGCAAGAGACCCAGTACTTC
TRBD2 TRBJ2-5 . TRBV7-8 CASSYGGGLRETQYF TGTGCCAGCAGCTACGGCGGGGGGCTTCGGGAGACCCAGTACTTC
TRBD1 TRBJ2-1 once TRBV13 CASSLSQGANNEQFF TGTGCCAGCAGCTTAAGCCAGGGGGCGAACAATGAGCAGTTCTTC
. TRBJ2-7 . TRBV2 CASNSVQAYEQYF TGTGCCAGCAATTCGGTACAGGCCTACGAGCAGTACTTC
TRBD1 TRBJ2-1 . TRBV15 CATSRDRGLLREQFF TGTGCCACCAGCAGAGACAGGGGGCTTTTAAGAGAGCAGTTCTTC
. TRBJ2-7 few TRBV6-5 CASGHPGYEQYF TGTGCCAGCGGACACCCGGGCTACGAGCAGTACTTC
. TRBJ1-6 . TRBV5-1 CASSLESNSPLHF TGCGCCAGCAGCTTGGAAAGCAATTCACCCCTCCACTTT
. TRBJ1-1 . TRBV2 CASSERGLTEAFF TGTGCCAGCAGTGAGAGAGGTTTAACTGAAGCTTTCTTT
. TRBJ2-7 . TRBV19 CASSRREGFEQYF TGTGCCAGTTCCCGCCGGGAAGGCTTCGAGCAGTACTTC
. TRBJ2-7 . TRBV4-1 CASSPATQGYEQYF TGCGCCAGCAGCCCCGCTACTCAGGGTTACGAGCAGTACTTC
TRBD1 TRBJ1-1 . TRBV5-4 CASSLVQGGRAEAFF TGTGCCAGCAGCTTGGTTCAAGGGGGCCGAGCTGAAGCTTTCTTT
. TRBJ2-5 . TRBV5-1 CASSFASEETQYF TGCGCCAGCAGCTTCGCTAGCGAAGAGACCCAGTACTTC
. TRBJ2-7 . TRBV10-2 CASSESGWGGEDYEQYF TGCGCCAGCAGTGAGTCGGGCTGGGGGGGCGAAGACTACGAGCAGTACTTC
TRBD1 TRBJ2-5 . TRBV19 CASSTGQSQETQYF TGTGCCAGTAGTACGGGACAGTCACAAGAGACCCAGTACTTC
. TRBJ2-7 . TRBV6-5 CASSFSPDSLTYEQYF TGTGCCAGCAGTTTCTCCCCTGACTCCCTAACCTACGAGCAGTACTTC
TRBD2 TRBJ2-1 . TRBV5-1 CASSWGGSSYNEQFF TGCGCCAGCAGCTGGGGGGGAAGCTCCTACAATGAGCAGTTCTTC
. TRBJ1-5 few TRBV15 CATSRGPNQPQHF TGTGCCACCAGCAGAGGTCCGAATCAGCCCCAGCATTTT
TRBD1 TRBJ1-2 . TRBV25-1 CASSEYPGTGNGYTF TGTGCCAGCAGTGAATATCCCGGGACAGGGAATGGCTACACCTTC
. TRBJ2-2 . TRBV7-7 CASSLQGSGELFF TGTGCCAGCAGCTTGCAGGGTTCCGGGGAGCTGTTTTTT
. TRBJ2-6 . TRBV6-5 CASSYRGRGANVLTF TGTGCCAGCAGTTACAGGGGTCGTGGGGCCAACGTCCTGACTTTC
TRBD2 TRBJ2-7 . TRBV25-1 CASLGGSRIHEQYF TGTGCCAGCCTGGGGGGGTCCCGGATCCACGAGCAGTACTTC
TRBD2 TRBJ2-5 few TRBV14 CASSQDRTSRETQYF TGTGCCAGCAGCCAGGATCGGACTAGCCGTGAGACCCAGTACTTC
. TRBJ1-6 . TRBV6-5 CASSYGPFNSPLHF TGTGCCAGCAGTTACGGCCCTTTCAATTCACCCCTCCACTTT
TRBD1 TRBJ2-4 . TRBV29-1 CSVTTGSDFKNIQYF TGCAGCGTCACGACAGGGTCCGACTTTAAAAACATTCAGTACTTC
TRBD2 TRBJ2-1 . TRBV5-4 CASSLGLAGYNEQFF TGTGCCAGCAGCCTCGGACTAGCGGGGTACAATGAGCAGTTCTTC
TRBD1 TRBJ2-7 . TRBV27 CASSGTAYEQYF TGTGCCAGCAGTGGGACAGCCTACGAGCAGTACTTC
. TRBJ1-1 . TRBV27 CASGEGVNTEAFF TGTGCCAGCGGGGAGGGGGTGAACACTGAAGCTTTCTTT
. TRBJ2-7 . TRBV6-5 CASSQATPSSYEQYF TGTGCCAGCAGCCAGGCTACCCCCAGCTCCTACGAGCAGTACTTC